These 3 T cell receptor beta chains were all obtained from the same sample, sequenced in a study of blood T cell repertoires in COVID-19. Assay: immunoSEQ multiplex PCR; the TCRdb copy retains only in-frame clones and omits some. The repertoire holds some 30,000 clones, with approximately 82% as singletons. The sample comprised peripheral blood. The source of these receptors is a human donor in a cohort sampled during active COVID-19.

The CDR3 nucleotides are TGCAGTGCTAGTAGGGACAGGGACCCTAATACGCAGTATTTT. Protein: CSASRDRDPNTQYF. V and J are TRBV20-1 and TRBJ2-3; 9 bases are a match to TRBD1. The CDR3 consists of 14 residues. V lost 3 bases to trimming and J lost 7 bases; unmatched junction nucleotides: 8. CDR1 and CDR2 from the germline V gene are DFQATT and SNEGSKA (reference sequence).

The chain has TRBV3-1 (or the pseudogene TRBV3-2) and TRBJ2-6, with D perhaps matching TRBD2 (5 bases). The V gene's germline CDR1 is LGHDT and CDR2 YNNKEL (reference sequence). The V gene lost 5 bases and the J gene lost 0 bases, with 14 bases spanning the gap. The CDR3 extends over 17 amino acids. CDR3 nucleotide sequence: TGTGCCAGCAGCAATGCACTCGAGGGCTCTGGGGCCAACGTCCTGACTTTC. Amino acids: CASSNALEGSGANVLTF.

The chain recombines TRBV6-6 with TRBJ1-2; 10 bases agree with TRBD1. Germline V gene sequence: CDR1 MNHNY, CDR2 SVGAGI (reference sequence). This CDR3 is 14 amino acids long. J lost 7 bases, V lost 5 bases, and 7 bases had no gene match. The CDR3 coding sequence is TGTGCCAGCAGTGGACAGGGGGGTATCGGTGGCTACACCTTC. It translates to CASSGQGGIGGYTF.